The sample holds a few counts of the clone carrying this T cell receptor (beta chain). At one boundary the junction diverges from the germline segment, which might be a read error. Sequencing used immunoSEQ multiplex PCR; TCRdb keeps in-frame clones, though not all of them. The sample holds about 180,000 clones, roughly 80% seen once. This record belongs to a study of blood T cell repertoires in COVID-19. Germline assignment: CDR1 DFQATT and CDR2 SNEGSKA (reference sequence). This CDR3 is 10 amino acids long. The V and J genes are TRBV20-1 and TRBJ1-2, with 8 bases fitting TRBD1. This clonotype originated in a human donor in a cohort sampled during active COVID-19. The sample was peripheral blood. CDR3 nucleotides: TGTAGGGCAGGGGGCTCAGGCTACACCTTC. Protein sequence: CRAGGSGYTF.